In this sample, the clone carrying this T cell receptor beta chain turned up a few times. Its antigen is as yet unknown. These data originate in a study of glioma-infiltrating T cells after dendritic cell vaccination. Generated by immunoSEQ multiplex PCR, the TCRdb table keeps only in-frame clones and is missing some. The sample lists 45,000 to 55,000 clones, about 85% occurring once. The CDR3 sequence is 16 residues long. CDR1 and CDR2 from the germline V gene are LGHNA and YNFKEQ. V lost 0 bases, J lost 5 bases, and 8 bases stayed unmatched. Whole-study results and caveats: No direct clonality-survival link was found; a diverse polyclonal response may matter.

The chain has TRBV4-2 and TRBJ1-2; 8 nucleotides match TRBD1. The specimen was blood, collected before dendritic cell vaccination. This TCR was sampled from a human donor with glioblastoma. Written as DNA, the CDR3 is TGTGCCAGCAGCCAAGATGGGACAGGACAGACTTATGGCTACACCTTC. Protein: CASSQDGTGQTYGYTF.